This TCR beta chain was recovered during a study of monozygotic twins with cystic fibrosis. The CDR3 spans 13 residues. The ends were cut back, 6 bases at V and 0 bases at J, with 5 bases in the middle. Germline-derived CDR1 and CDR2 are ENHRY and SYGVKD. Assay used: immunoSEQ multiplex PCR; TCRdb lists only in-frame clones, some missing. The sample lists about 10,000 clones, over 99% occurring once. The rearrangement uses TRBV10-3 and TRBJ1-4; tentative D call: TRBD1 (5 bases). Sequenced: blood. The source of this sequence is a man aged 18 to 29 with cystic fibrosis. CDR3 protein: CAISRATNEKLFF. CDR3 coding DNA: TGTGCCATCAGCAGGGCAACTAATGAAAAACTGTTTTTT.